The rows below give T cell receptor beta chains drawn from one sample of a study of regulatory T cells in long-lasting Graves disease. MiXCR, applied by TCRdb to the multiplex PCR reads, yields one record per CDR3 protein. The data show hundreds of thousands of distinct CDR3 sequences, roughly 15% seen once. These data are also associated with another study on T cells in Graves' hyperthyroidism and ophthalmopathy.

This sample comprised peripheral blood mononuclear cells (PBMCs), obtained at new diagnosis, from a patient treated with antithyroid drugs. The receptor source for this set is a woman in her 30s with Graves disease. Each CDR3 is given with its conserved first and last residue. A D gene is named only where the DNA matches it firmly. The listing skips clone size in some rows; elsewhere it reads once, few, many or a size class.

D gene	clone size	V gene	J gene	CDR3 DNA	CDR3 protein
TRBD2	few	TRBV29-1	TRBJ2-1	TGCAGCGTTGGGACTAGCGGATTGAGGAATGAGCAGTTCTTC	CSVGTSGLRNEQFF
TRBD2	many	TRBV2	TRBJ2-6	TGTGCCAGCTGCCGAGGGACGGGGGGAAGCTCTGGGGCCAACGTCCTGACTTTC	CASCRGTGGSSGANVLTF
TRBD1	many	TRBV5-1	TRBJ2-7	TGCGCCAGCAGCTCACAGGGGAGTATTTACGAGCAGTACTTC	CASSSQGSIYEQYF
.	.	TRBV20-1	TRBJ2-1	TGCAGTGCCAAATCGACGGGGGCCTACAATGAGCAGTTCTTC	CSAKSTGAYNEQFF
TRBD2	few	TRBV7-9	TRBJ2-3	TGTGCCAGCAGCCCTCCTCCCCCAAGACTAGCGGGATTGACAGATACGCAGTATTTT	CASSPPPPRLAGLTDTQYF
TRBD2	many	TRBV12-3/TRBV12-4	TRBJ2-7	TGTGCCAGCAGTTTTTGGGCGGAGGGGAGGGGCTACGAGCAGTACTTC	CASSFWAEGRGYEQYF
.	.	TRBV29-1	TRBJ1-1	TGCAGCTATATGGGCAAGGGGTCAAACACTGAAGCTTTCTTT	CSYMGKGSNTEAFF
.	few	TRBV7-9	TRBJ1-2	TGTGCCAGCAGCTTAGAGGAGAGAAGACGGTCCTATGGCTACACCTTC	CASSLEERRRSYGYTF
TRBD1	few	TRBV30	TRBJ2-1	TGTGCCTGGAACCCAGGACAGGGGTCCGATGAGCAGTTCTTC	CAWNPGQGSDEQFF
.	.	TRBV5-1	TRBJ2-7	TGCGCCAGCAGCCCCCTAGCCGGCTACTCCTACGAGCAGTACTTC	CASSPLAGYSYEQYF
.	few	TRBV18	TRBJ2-4	TGTGCCAGCTCATCGGGGCAATCAGCCAAAAACATTCAGTACTTC	CASSSGQSAKNIQYF
.	.	TRBV6-6	TRBJ2-7	TGTGCCAGCAGTTACTCGAGGCCGACGGCGAACGCCTACGAGCAGTACTTC	CASSYSRPTANAYEQYF
TRBD2	.	TRBV7-2	TRBJ2-6	TGTGCCAGCAGCCCCGCCAGCGGGAGATCTACTGGGGCCAACGTCCTGACTTTC	CASSPASGRSTGANVLTF